This is a list of T cell receptor beta chains from one sample in a study of OX40 agonist ivuxolimab in advanced cancers. The data were produced by immunoSEQ multiplex PCR, yet TCRdb's version contains in-frame clones alone and is incomplete. The sample gives about 46,000 clones, roughly nine tenths of which show up once; roughly 4.9% is in the top ten. Sequenced material: CD4+ or CD8+ T cells sorted from blood, taken in a trial of the OX40 agonist ivuxolimab. These receptors originate from an adult with an advanced solid tumor such as melanoma, head and neck, liver or kidney cancer. Both conserved end residues are part of each CDR3. A D gene is named only where the DNA matches it firmly. The size of a clone is reported for some rows only, either as once, few or many, or as a class for expanded clones.

j_call	d_call	v_call	clone_size	cdr3_length	cdr3_nt	cdr3_aa
TRBJ2-3	.	TRBV27	.	15	TGTGCCAGCAGCTTGATACAATCATCCACAGATACGCAGTATTTT	CASSLIQSSTDTQYF
TRBJ1-3	.	TRBV5-1	.	14	TGCGCCAGCAGCTTGGGGACTTCAGGAGACACCATATATTTT	CASSLGTSGDTIYF
TRBJ1-2	.	TRBV4-3	.	14	TGCGCCAGCAGCCTCGGGGGGTATGGCTATGGCTACACCTTC	CASSLGGYGYGYTF
TRBJ2-2	TRBD2	TRBV9	.	16	TGTGCCAGCAGCGTCACGGGGGGGTTTGACACCGGGGAGCTGTTTTTT	CASSVTGGFDTGELFF
TRBJ2-2	TRBD2	TRBV19	.	13	TGTGCCAGTAGTACGGGGGGGCTCGGGGAGCTGTTTTTT	CASSTGGLGELFF
TRBJ2-1	TRBD2	TRBV9	.	15	TGTGCCAGCAGCGTAGGGACTAGCCCCTACAATGAGCAGTTCTTC	CASSVGTSPYNEQFF
TRBJ2-7	.	TRBV6-5	.	14	TGTGCCAGCAGTTATTTGCAGGACTCCTACGAGCAGTACTTC	CASSYLQDSYEQYF
TRBJ2-7	TRBD2	TRBV2	.	18	TGTGCCAGCAGTGTGAGGTCCGCGCGGGAGGAAATCTCCTACGAGCAGTACTTC	CASSVRSAREEISYEQYF
TRBJ1-6	TRBD1	TRBV2	.	14	TGTGCCAGCAGTGACAACAGGGGCAACTCACCCCTCCACTTT	CASSDNRGNSPLHF
TRBJ1-4	.	TRBV18	.	16	TGTGCCAGCTCACCATGGACCGGGGGAATGAATGAAAAACTGTTTTTT	CASSPWTGGMNEKLFF
TRBJ2-2	.	TRBV5-6	few	14	TGTGCCAGCAGGGTACAGGGATACACCGGGGAGCTGTTTTTT	CASRVQGYTGELFF
TRBJ2-7	TRBD1	TRBV28	.	15	TGTGCCAGCAGTTTTCGGACAGGGGCCGTAGTCGAGCAGTACTTC	CASSFRTGAVVEQYF
TRBJ1-5	TRBD1	TRBV23-1	.	15	TGCGCCAGCGGCAGGGGGCGCTGGGACAATCAGCCCCAGCATTTT	CASGRGRWDNQPQHF
TRBJ2-7	.	TRBV7-9	.	14	TGTGCCAGCAGCCTACTCGGTATGGGCCTCGAGCAGTACTTC	CASSLLGMGLEQYF
TRBJ2-4	.	TRBV30	.	14	TGTGCCTGGAGAGGCGTACTAGCCAAAAACATTCAGTACTTC	CAWRGVLAKNIQYF
TRBJ1-6	.	TRBV6-5	.	15	TGTGCCAGCAGTTATGCGGGATTAGAGGGTTCACCCCTCCACTTT	CASSYAGLEGSPLHF
TRBJ2-3	.	TRBV15	.	12	TGTGCCACATCTTCTAGCACAGATACGCAGTATTTT	CATSSSTDTQYF
TRBJ2-7	.	TRBV5-1	.	13	TGCGCCAGCAGCTCGGTCTCCGTTTACGAGCAGTACTTC	CASSSVSVYEQYF
TRBJ2-7	.	TRBV6-1	.	15	TGTGCCAGCGCCATCCGGGCCGACAGCTCCTACGAGCAGTACTTC	CASAIRADSSYEQYF
TRBJ2-7	.	TRBV6-5	.	13	TGTGCCAGCAGTTACTCAGGGACCGACGAGCAGTACTTC	CASSYSGTDEQYF
TRBJ2-7	TRBD2	TRBV9	.	15	TGTGCCAGCAGCGTATCGGCTAGCGGTACCTACGAGCAGTACTTC	CASSVSASGTYEQYF
TRBJ2-7	TRBD2	TRBV7-2	.	16	TGTGCCAGCAGCTTATCGGCGGGAGCGGTAGTATCCGAGCAGTACTTC	CASSLSAGAVVSEQYF
TRBJ2-1	.	TRBV7-9	.	14	TGTGCCAGCAGCTTTCCCCAGGGAGATGTTGAGCAGTTCTTC	CASSFPQGDVEQFF
TRBJ1-1	TRBD1	TRBV7-9	.	15	TGTGCCAGCAGCCCGGACAGGGTGGGTTGGACTGAAGCTTTCTTT	CASSPDRVGWTEAFF
TRBJ2-2	TRBD1	TRBV27	once	15	TGTGCCAGCAGTATTGGGACAGATGGTTCCGGGGAGCTGTTTTTT	CASSIGTDGSGELFF
TRBJ2-7	TRBD1	TRBV7-9	.	14	TGTGCCAGCAGCCGTAACCCCGACAGGGGCGAGCAGTACTTC	CASSRNPDRGEQYF
TRBJ2-4	.	TRBV30	.	14	TGTGCCTGGAGAGACGTACTAGCCAAAAACATTCAGTACTTC	CAWRDVLAKNIQYF
TRBJ2-5	TRBD1	TRBV5-1	.	15	TGCGCCAGCAGCTTGCCGGGACAGGGGATCGAGACCCAGTACTTC	CASSLPGQGIETQYF
TRBJ1-6	.	TRBV7-9	few	11	TGTGCCAGCAGCTTAGAGAGGTACCTCCACTTT	CASSLERYLHF
TRBJ2-7	TRBD1	TRBV28	.	14	TGTGCCAGCACGGGCCGGGACAGGTCCTACGAGCAGTACTTC	CASTGRDRSYEQYF
TRBJ2-7	TRBD1	TRBV4-3	.	13	TGCGCCAGCAGCCAAGGGGACAGATACGAGCAGTACTTC	CASSQGDRYEQYF
TRBJ2-1	TRBD1	TRBV7-2	.	14	TGTGCCAGCAATGACAGGGACACTTACAATGAGCAGTTCTTC	CASNDRDTYNEQFF
TRBJ1-1	.	TRBV5-1	.	13	TGCGCCAGCAGCTTCAGGGGGAACACTGAAGCTTTCTTT	CASSFRGNTEAFF
TRBJ1-2	.	TRBV20-1	.	9	TGCAGTGTCCGGGTGGGCTACACCTTC	CSVRVGYTF
TRBJ2-1	TRBD1	TRBV27	.	14	TGTGCCAGCAGTTATGGGACAGGGTTTTGGGGGCAGTTCTTC	CASSYGTGFWGQFF
TRBJ2-5	TRBD2	TRBV18	once	15	TGTGCCAGCTCACCCGGGACTAGCGGCCAAGAGACCCAGTACTTC	CASSPGTSGQETQYF
TRBJ1-4	TRBD1	TRBV7-8	.	18	TGTGCCAGCAGCTTAACTTTCGGGACAGGGGTCTGGGGTGAAAAACTGTTTTTT	CASSLTFGTGVWGEKLFF
TRBJ2-1	.	TRBV13	.	12	TGTGCCAGCAGCTTATTGTACAATGAGCAGTTCTTC	CASSLLYNEQFF
TRBJ2-3	.	TRBV19	once	16	TGTGCCAGTAGTACTTGGGGCAGGGACGGGTCAGATACGCAGTATTTT	CASSTWGRDGSDTQYF
TRBJ1-4	.	TRBV28	.	15	TGTGCCACCCAGGGGAAGATCAGATTAAATGAAAAACTGTTTTTT	CATQGKIRLNEKLFF
TRBJ2-7	TRBD1	TRBV13	.	17	TGTGCCAGCAGCTTAGCTGTCACTGGGACAGGAGCCTACGAGCAGTACTTC	CASSLAVTGTGAYEQYF
TRBJ1-2	.	TRBV19	.	12	TGTGCCAGTCTAGCCTGGGACTATGGCTACACCTTC	CASLAWDYGYTF
TRBJ1-1	.	TRBV13	.	14	TGTGCCAGCAGCTTAGGATTTCCCAGCACTGAAGCTTTCTTT	CASSLGFPSTEAFF
TRBJ2-2	TRBD1	TRBV11-2	.	15	TGTGCCAGCAGCTTAGGACAGGGGTACACCGGGGAGCTGTTTTTT	CASSLGQGYTGELFF
TRBJ1-5	.	TRBV28	few	14	TGTGCCAGCATTGAGTGGGGAAGCAATCAGCCCCAGCATTTT	CASIEWGSNQPQHF